These 21 T cell receptor beta chains were all obtained from the same sample, sequenced in a study of response to subunit inactivated influenza vaccine. TCRdb processed the RT-PCR reads anew with MiXCR; each CDR3 protein has one entry. Seen here are a few hundred thousand distinct CDR3 sequences, 21% observed once, and the top ten hold 9.5% to 13%. The sample consisted of PBMCs from blood, taken less than 22 months after vaccination. These receptors were obtained from a man aged 50-75 years who received an inactivated influenza vaccine.

Many counts were recorded for this clonotype. The chain uses TRBV7-2 and TRBJ2-2; D remains ambiguous. Germline loops: CDR1 SGHTA, CDR2 FQGNSA. Trimming cost V 5 bases and J 1 base, with 5 bases left between them. The CDR3 totals 13 residues. The CDR3 DNA follows: TGTGCCAGCAGCCCACAGAACACCGGGGAGCTGTTTTTT. It codes for CASSPQNTGELFF. Full variable domain (missing parts from reference TRBV7-2 and TRBJ2-2): GAGVSQSPSNKVTEKGKDVELRCDPISGHTALYWYRQSLGQGLEFLIYFQGNSAPDKSGLPSDRFSAERTGGSVSTLTIQRTQQEDSAVYLCASSPQNTGELFFGEGSRLTVL.

This clonotype was recorded a few times. The germline gene is not matched at one end of the junction; a read error may be the cause. The V call is TRBV12-3 or TRBV12-4, the J call TRBJ2-7; D unresolved. The CDR3 extends over 12 amino acids. CDR3 sequence (DNA): TGTGCCAGCAGCGACCCGGGCTCACCAGCTTCTTTC. This sequence encodes CASSDPGSPASF.

This clonotype was observed once. The junction shows a germline mismatch at one end, possibly a read error. The chain joins TRBV5-1 to TRBJ1-1, with TRBD1 identical over 11 bases. Germline V CDR1 and CDR2: SGHRS, YFSETQ. The CDR3 totals 16 residues. The CDR3 bases are TGCGCCAGCAGCCCCGGACAGGGGGCGTTTTACACTGGAGCTTTCTTT. It encodes CASSPGQGAFYTGAFF.

There are a few counts of this clonotype. J is TRBJ2-1 and V is TRBV5-1, with D tentatively TRBD2 (5 bases). Per germline, CDR1 SGHRS and CDR2 YFSETQ. This CDR3 is 15 amino acids long. V lost 7 bases and J 5 bases, leaving 19 bases between the germline ends. CDR3 nucleotide sequence: TGCGCCAGCGCCCCCTCTAGCATTACCCACAATGAGCAGTTCTTC. This encodes CASAPSSITHNEQFF.

This clonotype was seen only a few times. This chain links TRBV20-1 with TRBJ1-4; 8 bases agree with TRBD1. The ends lost 4 bases at V and 7 bases at J; junction bases unmatched: 11. CDR1 and CDR2 from the germline V gene are DFQATT and SNEGSKA (reference sequence). The CDR3 totals 15 residues. In DNA, the CDR3 is TGCAGTGCTAAAGCCTTGACAGGGGAGTCTGAAAAACTGTTTTTT. It specifies CSAKALTGESEKLFF.

This clonotype was seen once. The CDR3 here is CASSSPLEPETQYF. The DNA for the CDR3 is TGTGCCAGCAGCTCCCCACTGGAACCAGAGACCCAGTACTTC. The chain has TRBV11-1 and TRBJ2-5; D is uncertain. Germline CDR1 SGHAT, CDR2 FQDESV (reference sequence). The ends were cut back, 4 bases at V and 4 bases at J, with 13 bases in the middle. The CDR3 runs to 14 residues.

A single count supports this clonotype. Mismatch with germline at one junction end may stem from a read error. This sequence joins TRBV15 and TRBJ1-3; no reliable D call. CDR3 size: 14 residues. Germline CDR1 is LNHNV and CDR2 is YYDKDF (reference sequence). The DNA of the CDR3 is TGTGCCACCAGCGTATACAGCTCTGGAAACGCCATATATTTT. Translating it yields CATSVYSSGNAIYF.

This clonotype showed up just a few times. The chain uses TRBV5-6 and TRBJ2-3, with 10 positions matching TRBD2. Germline CDR1 and CDR2: SGHDT and YYEEEE. This CDR3 region has 17 residues. Unmatched junction bases numbered 7, after V lost 1 base and J lost 2 bases. For the CDR3, the DNA is TGTGCCAGCAGCTTGCGGGTAGCGGGAGGATCCACAGATACGCAGTATTTT. Amino acid sequence: CASSLRVAGGSTDTQYF.

The chain combines TRBV19 with TRBJ1-2, with 7 bases that match TRBD1. Germline V CDR1 and CDR2: LNHDA, SQIVND (reference sequence). The CDR3 is made up of 14 amino acids. Trimming cost V 7 bases and J 2 bases; bases outside gene matches: 7. This chain's CDR3 is CASKPTGQNYGYTF. CDR3 sequence (DNA): TGTGCCAGTAAACCGACAGGGCAGAACTATGGCTACACCTTC.

This clonotype was seen at least ten times. The chain uses TRBV3-1 and TRBJ1-1; 9 bases agree with TRBD1. This CDR3 is 17 amino acids long. V lost 1 base to trimming and J lost 0 bases; unmatched junction nucleotides: 6. Germline V gives CDR1 LGHDT, CDR2 YNNKEL (reference sequence). The CDR3 DNA reads as TGTGCCAGCAGCCAAGCAGGGACAGGGCTCATGAACACTGAAGCTTTCTTT. Translating it yields CASSQAGTGLMNTEAFF.

This chain uses TRBV4-3 with TRBJ1-6, with D uncertain. With 3 bases removed from V and 7 bases from J, the gap between germline ends came to 7 bases. The germline V gene encodes CDR1 LGHNA and CDR2 YSLEER. The length of the CDR3 is 13 residues. DNA for the CDR3: TGCGCCAGCAGCCAGGCACAGAATTCACCCCTCCACTTT. Amino acids: CASSQAQNSPLHF.

This clonotype was seen a handful of times. This sequence joins TRBV11-1 and TRBJ2-1, with D possibly being TRBD2 (6 bases). Germline assignment: CDR1 SGHAT and CDR2 FQDESV (reference sequence). CDR3 length equals 15 residues. Deletions cut 0 bases from V and 8 bases from J, with 14 bases between. CDR3 protein: CASSLALALSHEQFF. The CDR3 coding sequence is TGTGCCAGCAGCTTAGCACTAGCCCTTAGTCATGAGCAGTTCTTC.

The rearrangement joins TRBV20-1 to TRBJ2-1; 9 nucleotides align to TRBD2. Germline V gene lookup returns CDR1 DFQATT and CDR2 SNEGSKA (reference sequence). The CDR3 extends over 14 amino acids. As DNA, the CDR3 is TGCAGCTCTACCCCTAGCGGGAATTACAATGAGCAGTTCTTC. The encoded protein is CSSTPSGNYNEQFF.

This chain links TRBV5-5 with TRBJ2-1; D gene uncertain. Germline V gene data show CDR1 as SGHKS and CDR2 as YYEKEE (reference sequence). V lost 0 bases and J lost 7, with 14 bases in between. There are 15 residues in the CDR3. CDR3: CASSLGRTLQNEQFF. The CDR3 DNA is TGTGCCAGCAGCTTGGGCAGGACCCTACAGAATGAGCAGTTCTTC.

This clonotype was seen more than once but under ten times. The chain is built from TRBV4-3 and TRBJ2-1; D unresolved. The germline gives CDR1 LGHNA, CDR2 YSLEER. The length of the CDR3 is 13 residues. Between the trimmed V and J ends, which lost 1 base and 10 bases, there was a span of 11 bases. CDR3 protein: CASSQGFPGEQFF. The DNA for the CDR3 is TGCGCCAGCAGCCAAGGATTCCCTGGGGAGCAGTTCTTC.

The chain employs TRBV7-9 and TRBJ2-3, with TRBD2 matching over 9 bases. V trimming: 4 bases; J trimming: 6 bases; junction bases outside the gene matches: 8. The length of the CDR3 is 15 residues. The germline gives CDR1 SEHNR, CDR2 FQNEAQ (reference sequence). CDR3 coding DNA: TGTGCCAGCAGCTCCTCTAGCGGGACTAGGGATACGCAGTATTTT. Translating it yields CASSSSSGTRDTQYF. The full variable domain, in which reference TRBV7-9 and TRBJ2-3 provide the parts outside the CDR3, is DTGVSQNPRHKITKRGQNVTFRCDPISEHNRLYWYRQTLGQGPEFLTYFQNEAQLEKSRLLSDRFSAERPKGSFSTLEIQRTEQGDSAMYLCASSSSSGTRDTQYFGPGTRLTVL.

The chain employs TRBV29-1 and TRBJ2-5; the match to TRBD1 covers 7 bases. With V trimmed by 1 base and J by 2 bases, 4 bases remained unmatched. Germline V lookup: CDR1 SQVTM, CDR2 ANQGSEA. The CDR3 length is 14 residues. CDR3 in amino acids: CSVEGDSQQETQYF. DNA of the CDR3: TGCAGCGTTGAAGGGGACAGCCAACAAGAGACCCAGTACTTC.

The V and J genes are TRBV7-2 and TRBJ2-2, with 9 bases fitting TRBD1. Losses at the gene ends were 5 bases for V and 5 bases for J; bases not matched to a gene: 6. CDR1 is SGHTA and CDR2 is FQGNSA in the germline V gene. The CDR3 has 15 residues. Here the CDR3 DNA reads TGTGCCAGCAGCCGGGACAGGGTGAGGACCGGGGAGCTGTTTTTT. This translates into CASSRDRVRTGELFF.

This clonotype was recorded many times. The chain is built from TRBV9 and TRBJ2-7; 9 bases agree with TRBD1. This CDR3 has 14 amino acids. After removal of 3 bases from V and 3 bases from J, the junction contained 4 bases not matched to a gene. The germline gives CDR1 SGDLS, CDR2 YYNGEE. The chain's CDR3 is CASSAGQGNYEQYF. Written as DNA, the CDR3 is TGTGCCAGCAGCGCCGGACAGGGGAACTACGAGCAGTACTTC.

The chain joins TRBV28 to TRBJ2-5, with 7 bases lining up with TRBD1. Germline trimming cut 5 bases from V and 4 bases from J; bases unmatched to any gene: 22. The CDR3 has 19 residues. Germline values: CDR1 MDHEN, CDR2 SYDVKM. The CDR3 region is CASSLGTVSPFGVTETQYF. CDR3 nucleotide sequence: TGTGCCAGCAGTCTCGGGACAGTCTCCCCGTTTGGGGTAACAGAGACCCAGTACTTC.

The table lists this clonotype with a few counts. J is TRBJ2-2 and V is TRBV6-1, with 7 bases aligning to TRBD1. Germline V gives CDR1 MNHNS, CDR2 SASEGT. V shed 5 bases, J shed 5 bases, and the junction held 14 bases outside the gene matches. This CDR3 contains 17 residues. The CDR3 nucleotides are TGTGCCAGCAGTACGACAGGGTTTCTTCGTCGGACCGGGGAGCTGTTTTTT. Protein product: CASSTTGFLRRTGELFF.